This T cell receptor (beta chain) was identified during a study of pediatric ulcerative colitis. Study outcomes and limitations: A couple of patients' blood samples yielded substantially fewer templates. Clonal expansions reduced rectal repertoire diversity in acute severe colitis. A couple of rectal clonotypes were found only in ulcerative colitis patients, all of them. Ulcerative colitis patients shared more blood-rectal clones than controls.

The CDR3 is 11 residues long. Trimming removed 2 bases at V and 6 bases at J, with 8 bases between. Germline V gene lookup returns CDR1 DFQATT and CDR2 SNEGSKA (reference sequence). The rectum was sampled with one to two pinch biopsies at colonoscopy. In the case of this clone: Its target is not known.

Clones were sequenced by immunoSEQ multiplex PCR, and TCRdb holds only the in-frame ones, with some missing. Among more than 35,000 clones, around four fifths were seen once, and the ten largest hold 0.65% to 0.75%. The chain recombines TRBV20-1 with TRBJ2-7, with D hard to call. The sequencing sample was made of gut tissue. This sequence was found in a boy younger than 18 with moderate ulcerative colitis. In DNA, the CDR3 is TGCAGTGCTAGAATCCCTTCCGAGCAGTACTTC. This encodes CSARIPSEQYF.